The next 31 T cell receptor beta chains were all read from a single sample in a study of identical twins. TCRdb redid the calling of the 5' RACE reads with MiXCR, one entry per CDR3 protein. The sample consists of 1,800,000 or so distinct CDR3 sequences, more than 30% of them appearing once. Sequencing was performed on cord blood. These receptors were obtained from a newborn girl in good health.

This clonotype was picked up a small number of times. The chain recombines TRBV27 with TRBJ1-6, with a weak D call TRBD1 (6 bases). The germline gives CDR1 MNHEY, CDR2 SMNVEV (reference sequence). V was trimmed by 5 bases and J by 3 bases, leaving 14 bases between them. The CDR3 runs to 16 residues. This CDR3 is CASSPILGHYNSPLHF. The DNA of the CDR3 is TGTGCCAGCAGTCCCATCCTGGGACACTATAATTCACCCCTCCACTTT.

This clonotype was counted ten times or more. J is TRBJ1-2 and V is TRBV4-2, with no clear D. CDR1 and CDR2 from the germline V gene are LGHNA and YNFKEQ. CDR3 length: 14 residues. V lost 4 bases and J 3 bases, leaving 12 bases between the germline ends. The CDR3: CASSPRVYDYGYTF. The CDR3 region has the DNA TGTGCCAGCAGCCCCCGGGTATATGACTATGGCTACACCTTC.

This clonotype was observed at least ten times. The gene calls are TRBV29-1 and TRBJ2-7; no reliable D call. The germline gives CDR1 SQVTM, CDR2 ANQGSEA. CDR3 size: 13 residues. V lost 3 bases and J 3 bases, leaving 12 bases between the germline ends. Here the CDR3 reads CSVEYSTGYEQYF. Here the CDR3 DNA reads TGCAGCGTTGAGTACAGCACGGGCTACGAGCAGTACTTC.

The chain has TRBV20-1 and TRBJ2-7, with unresolved D. The V end was cut by 1 base, the J end by 3 bases, with 10 bases between. The CDR3 spans 13 residues. The germline V gene encodes CDR1 DFQATT and CDR2 SNEGSKA (reference sequence). The CDR3 loop is CSARGGDFYEQYF. The CDR3 bases are TGCAGTGCTAGAGGCGGAGACTTCTACGAGCAGTACTTC.

Of note for this clonotype: An end of the junction differs from the germline gene, which may be a read error. The rearrangement links TRBV20-1 to TRBJ2-7; D unclear. Germline loops: CDR1 DFQATT, CDR2 SNEGSKA (reference sequence). CDR3 size: 11 residues. CDR3 sequence reads: CGASFSYEQYF. CDR3 DNA sequence: TGCGGTGCTAGTTTCTCCTACGAGCAGTACTTC.

This clonotype was counted ten times or more. CDR3 DNA: TGCAGCATTGGTGGGGCCAGCCTCAACTATGGCTACACCTTC. As protein: CSIGGASLNYGYTF. The chain recombines TRBV29-1 with TRBJ1-2; maybe TRBD1 (5 bases). Germline assignment: CDR1 SQVTM and CDR2 ANQGSEA. Trimming took off 8 bases at V and 2 bases at J, with 18 bases between the two ends. The length of the CDR3 is 14 residues. The variable domain in full, completed from reference TRBV29-1 and TRBJ1-2, reads SAVISQKPSRDICQRGTSLTIQCQVDSQVTMMFWYRQQPGQSLTLIATANQGSEATYESGFVIDKFPISRPNLTFSTLTVSNMSPEDSSIYLCSIGGASLNYGYTFGSGTRLTVV.

The count of this clonotype is one. This sequence joins TRBV20-1 and TRBJ2-5; 13 positions match TRBD2. The tail of the sequence fits TRBJ2-7 better, so the J call may be wrong. CDR1 is DFQATT, CDR2 SNEGSKA, per germline (reference sequence). The CDR3 is 16 residues long. CDR3 in DNA: TGCAGTGCTAGAGATCCTGCGACTAGCGGGAGGAACGAGCAGTACTTC. It codes for CSARDPATSGRNEQYF.

This clonotype was picked up a small number of times. CDR3: CASIPGQINEKLFF. The DNA of the CDR3 is TGTGCCAGCATCCCGGGACAAATTAATGAAAAACTGTTTTTT. This chain links TRBV5-8 with TRBJ1-4; a possible D gene is TRBD1 (6 bases). The CDR3 runs 14 residues. From germline, CDR1 is SGHTS and CDR2 YDEGEE. V was shortened by 6 bases and J by 4 bases, with 13 bases between the two germline ends.

This clonotype was counted a few times. This chain connects TRBV27 to TRBJ2-1; D call uncertain. Germline V gene sequence: CDR1 MNHEY, CDR2 SMNVEV (reference sequence). The CDR3 is 15 residues long. Trimming removed 8 bases at V and 0 bases at J, with 14 bases between. CDR3 sequence (DNA): TGTGCCAGCCTCCTCATTGGAAGCTCCTACAATGAGCAGTTCTTC. The encoded protein is CASLLIGSSYNEQFF.

This clonotype showed up just a few times. The rearrangement uses TRBV2 and TRBJ2-1; 9 bases fit TRBD2. The CDR3 is made up of 17 amino acids. Losses at the gene ends were 8 bases for V and 7 bases for J; bases not matched to a gene: 18. CDR1 SNHLY and CDR2 FYNNEI come from the germline V gene. CDR3 sequence: CASVPEYSGSPPNEQFF. In DNA, the CDR3 is TGTGCCAGCGTGCCGGAGTATAGCGGGAGTCCTCCAAATGAGCAGTTCTTC.

The CDR3 nucleotides are TGTGCCAGCAGTTTACTATCCGGGACGGGGTCGGGCGAGCAGTACTTC. Protein: CASSLLSGTGSGEQYF. The chain joins TRBV28 to TRBJ2-7; D might be TRBD1 or TRBD2, each matching 5 bases. Trimming left V 2 bases short and J 6 bases short, with 20 bases between. From germline, CDR1 is MDHEN and CDR2 SYDVKM. The CDR3 contains 16 residues. The variable domain in full, with the rest retrieved from reference TRBV28 and TRBJ2-7, is DVKVTQSSRYLVKRTGEKVFLECVQDMDHENMFWYRQDPGLGLRLIYFSYDVKMKEKGDIPEGYSVSREKKERFSLILESASTNQTSMYLCASSLLSGTGSGEQYFGPGTRLTVT.

This clonotype was recorded at least ten times. J is TRBJ1-2 and V is TRBV29-1, with D possibly matching TRBD1 (6 bases). Germline assignment: CDR1 SQVTM and CDR2 ANQGSEA. With 6 bases removed from V and 8 bases from J, the gap between germline ends came to 16 bases. CDR3 length equals 12 residues. DNA for the CDR3: TGCAGCGTACTAACAGGGCTTGGCGGCTACACCTTC. This sequence encodes CSVLTGLGGYTF.

The count of this clonotype is one. The chain links TRBV20-1 to TRBJ1-4; 10 nucleotides align to TRBD1. Germline assignment: CDR1 DFQATT and CDR2 SNEGSKA (reference sequence). This CDR3 is built from 14 residues. Trimming took 6 bases from V and 8 from J; bases not matched to a gene: 9. As DNA, the CDR3 is TGCAGTGCCCCTCCCGGGACAGGGGTGGAAAAACTGTTTTTT. Its protein is CSAPPGTGVEKLFF.

The chain uses TRBV5-1 and TRBJ2-7; a possible D gene is TRBD2 (5 bases). Between the trimmed V and J ends, which lost 3 bases and 5 bases, there was a span of 12 bases. The CDR3 totals 13 residues. CDR1 is SGHRS and CDR2 is YFSETQ in the germline V gene. In DNA form, the CDR3 reads TGCGCCAGCAGCTCTCTAGCCGCCCACGAGCAGTACTTC. Translating gives CASSSLAAHEQYF.

The genes are TRBV12-3 or TRBV12-4 and TRBJ1-6, with 8 bases fitting TRBD1. There are 14 residues in the CDR3. After removal of 5 bases from V and 10 bases from J, the junction contained 7 bases not matched to a gene. CDR3 nucleotide sequence: TGTGCCAGCAGTCGAGACAGGGGAATCTCACCCCTCCACTTT. Translation gives CASSRDRGISPLHF.

The V and J genes are TRBV30 and TRBJ1-4, with 7 bases identical to TRBD1. J lost 8 bases, V lost 2 bases, and 5 bases had no gene match. CDR1 is GTSNPN and CDR2 is SVGIG in the germline V gene (reference sequence). The CDR3 is made up of 13 amino acids. The CDR3 sequence: CAWSPPGQEKLFF. Written as DNA, the CDR3 is TGTGCCTGGAGTCCTCCGGGACAGGAAAAACTGTTTTTT.

Only a few counts were recorded for this clonotype. This rearrangement joins TRBV7-2 to TRBJ2-1; perhaps TRBD2 as D (6 bases). CDR1 is SGHTA and CDR2 is FQGNSA in the germline V gene. V was shortened by 4 bases and J by 10 bases, with 11 bases between the two germline ends. This CDR3 comprises 12 residues. The CDR3 protein is CASSSGLPEQFF. The DNA of the CDR3 is TGTGCCAGCAGCTCAGGACTACCAGAGCAGTTCTTC.

J is TRBJ2-7 and V is TRBV12-3 or TRBV12-4, with 14 bases that match TRBD2. Losses at the gene ends were 4 bases for V and 6 bases for J; bases not matched to a gene: 5. The CDR3 runs 15 residues. CDR3 sequence reads: CASSSRLAGGSEQYF. DNA for the CDR3: TGTGCCAGCAGTTCCAGACTAGCGGGGGGGTCCGAGCAGTACTTC.

This chain links TRBV20-1 with TRBJ2-5, with TRBD2 as a possible D gene (5 bases). V gave up 3 bases and J gave up 3 bases, with 17 bases separating them. Germline V lookup: CDR1 DFQATT, CDR2 SNEGSKA (reference sequence). CDR3 length: 15 residues. In nucleotides, the CDR3 is TGCAGTGCTAGCAGTGTGCGGTTGAGGGAAGAGACCCAGTACTTC. Its protein is CSASSVRLREETQYF.

This clonotype was detected a few times. The chain couples TRBV5-6 to TRBJ1-1, with 11 bases fitting TRBD1. The CDR3 length is 16 residues. Trimming cost V 1 base and J 1 base; bases outside gene matches: 3. The germline V gene encodes CDR1 SGHDT and CDR2 YYEEEE. The CDR3: CASSLLGTGGNTEAFF. CDR3 bases: TGTGCCAGCAGCTTGCTGGGGACAGGGGGGAACACTGAAGCTTTCTTT.

V usage is TRBV12-3 or TRBV12-4 and J usage is TRBJ1-2; D is unclear. V lost 5 bases to trimming and J lost 0 bases, with 13 bases between them. This CDR3 region has 15 residues. This CDR3 is CASSPRTWANYGYTF. CDR3 coding DNA: TGTGCCAGCAGTCCCCGGACCTGGGCTAACTATGGCTACACCTTC.

The table lists this clonotype with a few counts. V usage is TRBV25-1 and J usage is TRBJ1-5; D is unclear. V was trimmed by 4 bases and J by 3 bases, leaving 19 bases between them. The CDR3 runs to 17 residues. From germline, CDR1 is MGHDK and CDR2 SYGVNS. CDR3 DNA sequence: TGTGCCAGCAGTGCTGAATTTTGGCAGGCCTACAATCAGCCCCAGCATTTT. It specifies CASSAEFWQAYNQPQHF.

The chain is built from TRBV2 and TRBJ2-7, with 7 bases aligning to TRBD1. Per germline, CDR1 SNHLY and CDR2 FYNNEI. With 6 bases clipped from V and 10 bases from J, the junction kept 6 bases outside the gene matches. The CDR3 sequence is 11 residues long. Here the CDR3 reads CASSVQGSQYF. The CDR3 nucleotides are TGTGCCAGCAGCGTACAGGGGTCCCAGTACTTC.

In its sample, this clonotype was seen a few times. The chain carries TRBV4-1 and TRBJ2-3; tentative D call: TRBD2 (5 bases). V gave up 3 bases and J gave up 5 bases, with 18 bases separating them. CDR3 length equals 16 residues. The germline gives CDR1 MGHRA, CDR2 YSYEKL. CDR3 bases: TGCGCCAGCAGCCATATCGCACGGGAAACACAAGATACGCAGTATTTT. Residues: CASSHIARETQDTQYF.

The sample holds a few counts of this clonotype. The rearrangement uses TRBV12-3 or TRBV12-4 and TRBJ2-1; TRBD2 matches 8 bases. J lost 6 bases, V lost 8 bases, and 3 bases had no gene match. CDR3 length: 12 amino acids. The CDR3 nucleotides are TGTGCCAGCCAAGGGACTAGCAATGAGCAGTTCTTC. Its translation: CASQGTSNEQFF.

This clonotype occurred a few times. The chain carries TRBV6-6 and TRBJ2-3, with D tentatively TRBD1 or TRBD2 (5 bases each). The V end lost 5 bases, the J end lost 5 bases, and 20 bases lay between the germline ends. Germline CDR1 reads MNHNY; CDR2 reads SVGAGI (reference sequence). The CDR3 sequence is 16 residues long. The CDR3 here is CASSHEGRLGVDTQYF. CDR3 sequence (DNA): TGTGCCAGCAGTCACGAGGGGCGGCTAGGGGTAGATACGCAGTATTTT.

V is TRBV18 and J is TRBJ2-1; D not certain. Germline-derived CDR1 and CDR2 are KGHSH and LQKENI. Trimming took 3 bases from V and 2 from J, leaving 14 bases between them. CDR3 length equals 16 residues. The CDR3 coding sequence is TGTGCCAGCTCACCCTCACTCACCCAGGCCTACAATGAGCAGTTCTTC. It encodes CASSPSLTQAYNEQFF.

This clonotype was counted between two and nine times. V and J are TRBV6-5 and TRBJ1-1; D may be TRBD1 (6 bases). CDR3 length: 14 residues. Trimming shortened V by 5 bases and J by 1 base, and 11 bases separated the two germline ends. Per the germline V gene, CDR1 is MNHEY and CDR2 is SVGAGI. This chain's CDR3 is CASSRGASNTEAFF. Written as DNA, the CDR3 is TGTGCCAGCAGTAGGGGGGCCTCGAACACTGAAGCTTTCTTT.

The CDR3 DNA reads TGTGCCAGCACCACGCGGACTAGCAATGCAGATACGCAGTATTTT. Its protein is CASTTRTSNADTQYF. The chain recombines TRBV5-8 with TRBJ2-3; 8 bases match TRBD2. The germline CDR1 and CDR2 sequences are SGHTS and YDEGEE. The CDR3 is 15 amino acids. The V gene end was trimmed by 6 bases and the J gene end by 4 bases; junction bases not matched to a gene: 10.

The chain is built from TRBV18 and TRBJ2-1; TRBD1 matches 8 bases. Germline V gene data show CDR1 as KGHSH and CDR2 as LQKENI. The CDR3 consists of 15 residues. Trimming took 2 bases from V and 6 from J; bases not matched to a gene: 6. CDR3 residues: CASSPATGGLNEQFF. CDR3 sequence (DNA): TGTGCCAGCTCACCAGCAACAGGGGGTCTCAATGAGCAGTTCTTC. The whole variable domain, remainder taken from reference TRBV18 and TRBJ2-1, is NAGVMQNPRHLVRRRGQEARLRCSPMKGHSHVYWYRQLPEEGLKFMVYLQKENIIDESGMPKERFSAEFPKEGPSILRIQQVVRGDSAAYFCASSPATGGLNEQFFGPGTRLTVL.

There are a few counts of this clonotype. The rearrangement joins TRBV4-1 to TRBJ2-1; 8 positions agree with TRBD2. The CDR3 runs 16 residues. The germline gives CDR1 MGHRA, CDR2 YSYEKL. V dropped 1 base and J dropped 7; count of bases not matched to a gene: 9. The CDR3, as DNA: TGCGCCAGCAGCCAAGGAGGGGTAGCGGGGAAGAATGAGCAGTTCTTC. This codes for CASSQGGVAGKNEQFF.